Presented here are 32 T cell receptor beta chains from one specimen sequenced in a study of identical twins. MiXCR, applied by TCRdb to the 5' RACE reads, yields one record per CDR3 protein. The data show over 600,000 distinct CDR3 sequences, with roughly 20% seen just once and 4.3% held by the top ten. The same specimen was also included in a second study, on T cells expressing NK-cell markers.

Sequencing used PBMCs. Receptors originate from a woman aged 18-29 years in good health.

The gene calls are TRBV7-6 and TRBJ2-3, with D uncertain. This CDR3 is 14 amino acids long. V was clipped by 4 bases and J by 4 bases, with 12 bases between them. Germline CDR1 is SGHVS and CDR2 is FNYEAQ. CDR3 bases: TGTGCCAGCAGCTCGACCACGGCCGCAGATACGCAGTATTTT. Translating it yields CASSSTTAADTQYF. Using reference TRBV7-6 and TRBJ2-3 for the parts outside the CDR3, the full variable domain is GAGVSQSPRYKVTKRGQDVALRCDPISGHVSLYWYRQALGQGPEFLTYFNYEAQQDKSGLPNDRFSAERPEGSISTLTIQRTEQRDSAMYRCASSSTTAADTQYFGPGTRLTVL.

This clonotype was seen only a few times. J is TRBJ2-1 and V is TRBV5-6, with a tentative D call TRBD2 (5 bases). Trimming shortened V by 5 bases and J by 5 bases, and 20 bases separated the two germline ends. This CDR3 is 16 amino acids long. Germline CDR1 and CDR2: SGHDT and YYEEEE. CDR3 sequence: CASRPLGGLINNEQFF. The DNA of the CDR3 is TGTGCCAGCAGGCCCCTAGGCGGGCTCATAAACAATGAGCAGTTCTTC.

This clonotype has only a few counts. CDR3 sequence: CASRIGTNTGELFF. CDR3 coding DNA: TGTGCCAGCAGGATCGGGACGAACACCGGGGAGCTGTTTTTT. V is TRBV7-9 and J is TRBJ2-2, with D possibly being TRBD2 (5 bases). Trimming pared 6 bases from V and 0 bases from J, leaving 8 bases between. This CDR3 comprises 14 residues. CDR1 SEHNR and CDR2 FQNEAQ come from the germline V gene (reference sequence). The full variable domain, completed using reference TRBV7-9 and TRBJ2-2, is DTGVSQNPRHKITKRGQNVTFRCDPISEHNRLYWYRQTLGQGPEFLTYFQNEAQLEKSRLLSDRFSAERPKGSFSTLEIQRTEQGDSAMYLCASRIGTNTGELFFGEGSRLTVL.

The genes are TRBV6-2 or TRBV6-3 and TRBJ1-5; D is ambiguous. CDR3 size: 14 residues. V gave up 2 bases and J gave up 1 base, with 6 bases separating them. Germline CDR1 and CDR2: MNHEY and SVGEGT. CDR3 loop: CASSYVSSNQPQHF. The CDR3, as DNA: TGTGCCAGCAGTTACGTGTCCAGCAATCAGCCCCAGCATTTT.

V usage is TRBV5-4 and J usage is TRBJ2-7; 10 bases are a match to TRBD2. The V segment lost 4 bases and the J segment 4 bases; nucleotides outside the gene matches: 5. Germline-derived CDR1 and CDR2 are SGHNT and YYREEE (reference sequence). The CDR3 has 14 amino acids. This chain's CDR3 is CASSPSGRAYEQYF. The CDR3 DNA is TGTGCCAGCAGCCCAAGCGGGAGGGCGTACGAGCAGTACTTC.

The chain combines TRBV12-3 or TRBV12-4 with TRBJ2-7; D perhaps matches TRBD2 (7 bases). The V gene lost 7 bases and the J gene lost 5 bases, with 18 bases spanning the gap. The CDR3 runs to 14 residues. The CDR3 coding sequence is TGTGCCAGCATGCCCTTGGGGGCGGGAGACGAGCAGTACTTC. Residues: CASMPLGAGDEQYF.

CDR3 in amino acids: CARTGTGSTEAFF. Written as DNA, the CDR3 is TGTGCCAGAACCGGAACAGGATCCACTGAAGCTTTCTTT. V is TRBV11-3 and J is TRBJ1-1; weak D call: TRBD1 (5 bases). The germline CDR1 and CDR2 sequences are SGHNT and YENEEA. V lost 9 bases and J lost 4, with 15 bases in between. This CDR3 contains 13 residues.

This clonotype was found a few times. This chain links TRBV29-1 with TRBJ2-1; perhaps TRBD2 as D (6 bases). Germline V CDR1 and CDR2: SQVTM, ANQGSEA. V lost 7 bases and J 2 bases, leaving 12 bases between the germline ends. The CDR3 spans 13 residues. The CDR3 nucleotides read TGCAGCGCCCGCGGGACCCCCTACAATGAGCAGTTCTTC. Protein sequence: CSARGTPYNEQFF.

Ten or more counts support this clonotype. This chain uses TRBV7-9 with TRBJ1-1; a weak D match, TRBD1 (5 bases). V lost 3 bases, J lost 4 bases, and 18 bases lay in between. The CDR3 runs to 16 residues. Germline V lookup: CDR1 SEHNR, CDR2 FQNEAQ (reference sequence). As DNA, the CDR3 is TGTGCCAGCAGCTTTGGCGAACGGCTGGGGGGCACTGAAGCTTTCTTT. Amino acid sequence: CASSFGERLGGTEAFF. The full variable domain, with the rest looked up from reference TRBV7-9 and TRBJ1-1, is DTGVSQNPRHKITKRGQNVTFRCDPISEHNRLYWYRQTLGQGPEFLTYFQNEAQLEKSRLLSDRFSAERPKGSFSTLEIQRTEQGDSAMYLCASSFGERLGGTEAFFGQGTRLTVV.

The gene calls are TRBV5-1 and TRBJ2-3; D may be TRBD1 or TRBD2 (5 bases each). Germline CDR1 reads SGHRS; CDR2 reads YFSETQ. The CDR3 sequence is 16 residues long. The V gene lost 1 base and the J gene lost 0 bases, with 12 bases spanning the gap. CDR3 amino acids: CASSLRLGRSTDTQYF. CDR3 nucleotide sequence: TGCGCCAGCAGCTTGAGGTTGGGACGGAGCACAGATACGCAGTATTTT.

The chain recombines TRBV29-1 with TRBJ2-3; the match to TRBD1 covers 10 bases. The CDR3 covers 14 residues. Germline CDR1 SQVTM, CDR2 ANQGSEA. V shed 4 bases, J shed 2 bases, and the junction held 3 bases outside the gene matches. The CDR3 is CSVVDRGPTDTQYF. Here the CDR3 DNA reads TGCAGCGTTGTTGACAGGGGGCCCACAGATACGCAGTATTTT.

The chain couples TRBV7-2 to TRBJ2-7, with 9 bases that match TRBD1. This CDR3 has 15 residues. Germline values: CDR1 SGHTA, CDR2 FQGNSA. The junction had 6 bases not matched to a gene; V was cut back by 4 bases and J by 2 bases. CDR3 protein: CASSSFGTGTYEQYF. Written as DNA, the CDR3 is TGTGCCAGCAGCTCTTTTGGGACAGGGACCTACGAGCAGTACTTC.

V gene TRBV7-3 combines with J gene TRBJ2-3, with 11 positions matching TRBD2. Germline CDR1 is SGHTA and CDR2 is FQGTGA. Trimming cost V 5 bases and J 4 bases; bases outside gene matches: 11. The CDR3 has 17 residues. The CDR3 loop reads CASSPLAGGPESDTQYF. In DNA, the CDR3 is TGTGCCAGCAGCCCCTTAGCGGGGGGGCCAGAATCAGATACGCAGTATTTT.

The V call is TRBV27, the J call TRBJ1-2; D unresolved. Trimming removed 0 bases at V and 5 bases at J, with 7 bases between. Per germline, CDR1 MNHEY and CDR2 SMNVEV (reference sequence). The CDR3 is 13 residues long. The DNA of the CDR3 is TGTGCCAGCAGTTTATCGGCGACTTATGGCTACACCTTC. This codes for CASSLSATYGYTF.

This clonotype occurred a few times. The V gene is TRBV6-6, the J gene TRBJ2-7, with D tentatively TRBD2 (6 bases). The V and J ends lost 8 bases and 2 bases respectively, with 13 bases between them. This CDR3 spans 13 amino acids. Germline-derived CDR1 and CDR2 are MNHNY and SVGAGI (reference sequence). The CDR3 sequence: CASSPGEAYEQYF. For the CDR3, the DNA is TGTGCCAGCTCTCCCGGGGAGGCCTACGAGCAGTACTTC.

Here the CDR3 DNA reads TGTGCCAGCTCACCCCATATTGACGAGCAGTACTTC. It encodes CASSPHIDEQYF. The rearrangement joins TRBV18 to TRBJ2-7; no definite D call. V lost 3 bases and J lost 5, with 8 bases in between. CDR1 and CDR2 (germline): KGHSH, LQKENI. The CDR3 runs to 12 residues.

The CDR3 here is CASSLAQGGRNPYNEQFF. In DNA form, the CDR3 reads TGTGCCAGCAGCTTAGCCCAGGGCGGGAGGAATCCCTACAATGAGCAGTTCTTC. This rearrangement joins TRBV7-6 to TRBJ2-1, with TRBD2 matching 8 bases. The germline V gene has CDR1 SGHVS and CDR2 FNYEAQ. This CDR3 comprises 18 residues. Unmatched junction bases numbered 9, after V lost 0 bases and J lost 2 bases. The whole variable domain, filled in from reference TRBV7-6 and TRBJ2-1, reads GAGVSQSPRYKVTKRGQDVALRCDPISGHVSLYWYRQALGQGPEFLTYFNYEAQQDKSGLPNDRFSAERPEGSISTLTIQRTEQRDSAMYRCASSLAQGGRNPYNEQFFGPGTRLTVL.

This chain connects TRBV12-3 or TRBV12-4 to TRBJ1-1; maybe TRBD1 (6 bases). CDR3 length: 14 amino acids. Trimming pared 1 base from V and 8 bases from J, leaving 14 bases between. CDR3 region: CASSLEVMGQEAFF. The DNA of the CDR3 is TGTGCCAGCAGTTTAGAGGTCATGGGACAAGAAGCTTTCTTT.

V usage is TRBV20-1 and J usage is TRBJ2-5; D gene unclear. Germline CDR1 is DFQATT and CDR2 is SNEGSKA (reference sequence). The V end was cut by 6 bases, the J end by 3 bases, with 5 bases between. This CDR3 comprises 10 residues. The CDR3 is CSAMEETQYF. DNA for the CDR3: TGCAGTGCCATGGAAGAGACCCAGTACTTC.

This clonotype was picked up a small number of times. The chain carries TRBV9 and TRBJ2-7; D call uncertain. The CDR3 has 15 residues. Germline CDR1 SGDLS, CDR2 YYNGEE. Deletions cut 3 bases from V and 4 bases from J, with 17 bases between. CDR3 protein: CASSATGSPSYEQYF. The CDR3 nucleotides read TGTGCCAGCAGCGCCACCGGGTCCCCCTCTTACGAGCAGTACTTC. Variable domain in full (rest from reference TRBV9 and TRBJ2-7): DSGVTQTPKHLITATGQRVTLRCSPRSGDLSVYWYQQSLDQGLQFLIQYYNGEERAKGNILERFSAQQFPDLHSELNLSSLELGDSALYFCASSATGSPSYEQYFGPGTRLTVT.

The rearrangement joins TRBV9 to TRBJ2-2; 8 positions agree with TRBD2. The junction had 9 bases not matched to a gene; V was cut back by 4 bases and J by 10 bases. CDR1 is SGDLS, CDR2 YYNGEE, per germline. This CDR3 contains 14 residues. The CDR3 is CASSIPGLGAELFF. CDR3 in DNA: TGTGCCAGCAGCATTCCGGGACTAGGGGCGGAGCTGTTTTTT.

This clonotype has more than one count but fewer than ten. The CDR3 is CASSVDPRGGDTEAFF. In DNA form, the CDR3 reads TGTGCCAGCAGCGTAGACCCCCGAGGGGGGGACACTGAAGCTTTCTTT. The rearrangement joins TRBV9 to TRBJ1-1; D is possibly TRBD1 (6 bases). V was clipped by 0 bases and J by 3 bases, with 15 bases between them. The length of the CDR3 is 16 residues. Germline values: CDR1 SGDLS, CDR2 YYNGEE.

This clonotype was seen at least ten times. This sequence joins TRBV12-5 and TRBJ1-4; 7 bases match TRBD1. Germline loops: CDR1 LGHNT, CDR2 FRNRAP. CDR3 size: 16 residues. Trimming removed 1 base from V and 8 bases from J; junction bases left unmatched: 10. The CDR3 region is CASGLATGMFDEKLFF. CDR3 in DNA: TGTGCTAGTGGTTTGGCGACAGGGATGTTTGACGAAAAACTGTTTTTT.

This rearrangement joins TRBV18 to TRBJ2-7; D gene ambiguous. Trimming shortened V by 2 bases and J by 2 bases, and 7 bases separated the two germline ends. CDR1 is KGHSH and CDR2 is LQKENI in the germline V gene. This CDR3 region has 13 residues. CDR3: CASSPTQTYEQYF. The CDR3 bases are TGTGCCAGCTCACCAACGCAAACCTACGAGCAGTACTTC.

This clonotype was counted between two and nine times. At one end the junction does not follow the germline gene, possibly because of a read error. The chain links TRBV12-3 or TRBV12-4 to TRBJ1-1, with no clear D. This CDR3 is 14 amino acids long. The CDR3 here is CATSFVGMNTEAFF. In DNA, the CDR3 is TGTGCCACCAGTTTTGTAGGGATGAACACTGAAGCTTTCTTT.

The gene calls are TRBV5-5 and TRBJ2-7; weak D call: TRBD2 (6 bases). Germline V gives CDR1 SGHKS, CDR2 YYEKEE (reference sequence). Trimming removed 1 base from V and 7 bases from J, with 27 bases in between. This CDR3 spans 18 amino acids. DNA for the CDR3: TGTGCCAGCAGCTTGACCGTGTTCTCGGGGGAGGCGGCCGGGGAGCAGTACTTC. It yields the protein CASSLTVFSGEAAGEQYF. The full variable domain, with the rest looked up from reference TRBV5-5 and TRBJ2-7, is DAGVTQSPTHLIKTRGQQVTLRCSPISGHKSVSWYQQVLGQGPQFIFQYYEKEERGRGNFPDRFSARQFPNYSSELNVNALLLGDSALYLCASSLTVFSGEAAGEQYFGPGTRLTVT.

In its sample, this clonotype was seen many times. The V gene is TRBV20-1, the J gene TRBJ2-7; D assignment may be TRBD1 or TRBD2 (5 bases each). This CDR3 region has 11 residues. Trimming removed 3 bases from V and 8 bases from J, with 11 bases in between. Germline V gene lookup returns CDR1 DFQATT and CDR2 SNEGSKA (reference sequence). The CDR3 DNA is TGCAGTGCTAGGGGGGATTACAAGCAGTACTTC. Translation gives CSARGDYKQYF.

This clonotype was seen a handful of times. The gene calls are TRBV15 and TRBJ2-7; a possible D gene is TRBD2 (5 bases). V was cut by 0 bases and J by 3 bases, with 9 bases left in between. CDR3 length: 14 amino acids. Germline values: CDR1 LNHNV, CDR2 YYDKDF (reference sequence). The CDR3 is CATSRERGYYEQYF. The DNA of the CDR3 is TGTGCCACCAGCAGAGAACGAGGGTACTACGAGCAGTACTTC.

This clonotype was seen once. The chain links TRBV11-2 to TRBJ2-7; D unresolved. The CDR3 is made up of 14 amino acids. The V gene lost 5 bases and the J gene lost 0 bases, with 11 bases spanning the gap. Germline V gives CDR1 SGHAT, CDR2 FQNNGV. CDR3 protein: CASSLMPGSYEQYF. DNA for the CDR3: TGTGCCAGCAGCCTCATGCCAGGCTCCTACGAGCAGTACTTC.

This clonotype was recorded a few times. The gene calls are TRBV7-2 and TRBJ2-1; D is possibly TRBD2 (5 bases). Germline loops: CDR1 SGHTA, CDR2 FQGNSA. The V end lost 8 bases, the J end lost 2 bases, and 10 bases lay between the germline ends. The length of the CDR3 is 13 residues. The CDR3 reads CASPTGTYNEQFF. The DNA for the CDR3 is TGTGCCAGCCCGACGGGGACCTACAATGAGCAGTTCTTC.

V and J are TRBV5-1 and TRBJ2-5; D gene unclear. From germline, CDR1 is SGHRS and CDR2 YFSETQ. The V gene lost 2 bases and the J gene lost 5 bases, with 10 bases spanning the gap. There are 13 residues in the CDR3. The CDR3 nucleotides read TGCGCCAGCAGCTTCTTGGGGTTGGAGACCCAGTACTTC. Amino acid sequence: CASSFLGLETQYF. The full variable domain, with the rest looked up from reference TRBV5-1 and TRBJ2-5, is KAGVTQTPRYLIKTRGQQVTLSCSPISGHRSVSWYQQTPGQGLQFLFEYFSETQRNKGNFPGRFSGRQFSNSRSEMNVSTLELGDSALYLCASSFLGLETQYFGPGTRLLVL.

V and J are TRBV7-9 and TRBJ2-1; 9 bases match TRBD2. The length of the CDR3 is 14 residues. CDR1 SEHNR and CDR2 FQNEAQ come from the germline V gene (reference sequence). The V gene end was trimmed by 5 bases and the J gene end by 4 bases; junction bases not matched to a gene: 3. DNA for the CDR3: TGTGCCAGCAGCAGGAGCGGGGGGTACAATGAGCAGTTCTTC. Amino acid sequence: CASSRSGGYNEQFF.